This TCR beta chain emerged from a study of T-cell memory formation after mild COVID-19. Turning to the study itself: Largely donor-specific sequence clusters came from a couple of donors. General study points: Detection of some responders pre-infection suggested pre-existing cross-reactive memory T cells participated.

Using its own MiXCR run on the 5' RACE reads, TCRdb lists one record per CDR3 protein. The sample lists 350,000 to 500,000 distinct CDR3 sequences, more than 20% occurring once. There are a few counts of this clonotype. Antigen unknown. The source is an adult woman who had mild COVID-19 (a few samples of this study predate the infection). Cell type and time point are not known. Sequenced sample: PBMCs or a T cell subset sorted from them (not recorded which).

CDR3 nucleotide sequence: TGTGCCATCAGTGCCAGGGGTGCTGAAGCTTTCTTT. Translation: CAISARGAEAFF. This rearrangement joins TRBV10-3 to TRBJ1-1; a weak D match, TRBD1 (6 bases). CDR1 and CDR2 (germline): ENHRY, SYGVKD. Trimming removed 4 bases at V and 6 bases at J, with 9 bases between. The CDR3 contains 12 residues.